Described below is a single TCR beta chain sequence and its context. The data were obtained in a study of T cell changes during pregnancy in multiple sclerosis. Some clones are missing from TCRdb's copy, which holds only in-frame ones; the method was immunoSEQ multiplex PCR. The data show tens of thousands of clones, with more than 75% seen just once and roughly 1.4% held by the top ten. CDR1 SEHNR and CDR2 FQNEAQ come from the germline V gene (reference sequence). The CDR3 length is 17 residues. Trimming removed 5 bases from V and 1 base from J; junction bases left unmatched: 11. The TCR was taken from a female donor with multiple sclerosis, enrolled in a pregnancy study. Sequencing used peripheral blood, obtained in the second trimester of pregnancy. This chain links TRBV7-9 with TRBJ2-3; 8 bases align to TRBD1. For the CDR3, the DNA is TGTGCCAGCAGCCCGTACGACAGGGGTGTCCGCACAGATACGCAGTATTTT. Translation gives CASSPYDRGVRTDTQYF. The full variable domain, with the rest looked up from reference TRBV7-9 and TRBJ2-3, is DTGVSQNPRHKITKRGQNVTFRCDPISEHNRLYWYRQTLGQGPEFLTYFQNEAQLEKSRLLSDRFSAERPKGSFSTLEIQRTEQGDSAMYLCASSPYDRGVRTDTQYFGPGTRLTVL.